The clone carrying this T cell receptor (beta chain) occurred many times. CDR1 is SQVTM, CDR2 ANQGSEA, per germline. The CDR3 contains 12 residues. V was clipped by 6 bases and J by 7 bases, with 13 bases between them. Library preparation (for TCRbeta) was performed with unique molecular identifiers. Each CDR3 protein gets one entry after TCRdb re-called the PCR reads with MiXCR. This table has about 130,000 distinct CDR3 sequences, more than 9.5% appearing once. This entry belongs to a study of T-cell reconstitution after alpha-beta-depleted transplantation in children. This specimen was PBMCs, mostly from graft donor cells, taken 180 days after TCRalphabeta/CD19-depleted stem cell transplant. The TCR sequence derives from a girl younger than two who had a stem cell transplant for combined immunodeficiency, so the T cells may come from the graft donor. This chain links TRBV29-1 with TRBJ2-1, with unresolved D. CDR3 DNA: TGCAGCGTCTGGGGTCGCCTAAATGAGCAGTTCTTC. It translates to CSVWGRLNEQFF.